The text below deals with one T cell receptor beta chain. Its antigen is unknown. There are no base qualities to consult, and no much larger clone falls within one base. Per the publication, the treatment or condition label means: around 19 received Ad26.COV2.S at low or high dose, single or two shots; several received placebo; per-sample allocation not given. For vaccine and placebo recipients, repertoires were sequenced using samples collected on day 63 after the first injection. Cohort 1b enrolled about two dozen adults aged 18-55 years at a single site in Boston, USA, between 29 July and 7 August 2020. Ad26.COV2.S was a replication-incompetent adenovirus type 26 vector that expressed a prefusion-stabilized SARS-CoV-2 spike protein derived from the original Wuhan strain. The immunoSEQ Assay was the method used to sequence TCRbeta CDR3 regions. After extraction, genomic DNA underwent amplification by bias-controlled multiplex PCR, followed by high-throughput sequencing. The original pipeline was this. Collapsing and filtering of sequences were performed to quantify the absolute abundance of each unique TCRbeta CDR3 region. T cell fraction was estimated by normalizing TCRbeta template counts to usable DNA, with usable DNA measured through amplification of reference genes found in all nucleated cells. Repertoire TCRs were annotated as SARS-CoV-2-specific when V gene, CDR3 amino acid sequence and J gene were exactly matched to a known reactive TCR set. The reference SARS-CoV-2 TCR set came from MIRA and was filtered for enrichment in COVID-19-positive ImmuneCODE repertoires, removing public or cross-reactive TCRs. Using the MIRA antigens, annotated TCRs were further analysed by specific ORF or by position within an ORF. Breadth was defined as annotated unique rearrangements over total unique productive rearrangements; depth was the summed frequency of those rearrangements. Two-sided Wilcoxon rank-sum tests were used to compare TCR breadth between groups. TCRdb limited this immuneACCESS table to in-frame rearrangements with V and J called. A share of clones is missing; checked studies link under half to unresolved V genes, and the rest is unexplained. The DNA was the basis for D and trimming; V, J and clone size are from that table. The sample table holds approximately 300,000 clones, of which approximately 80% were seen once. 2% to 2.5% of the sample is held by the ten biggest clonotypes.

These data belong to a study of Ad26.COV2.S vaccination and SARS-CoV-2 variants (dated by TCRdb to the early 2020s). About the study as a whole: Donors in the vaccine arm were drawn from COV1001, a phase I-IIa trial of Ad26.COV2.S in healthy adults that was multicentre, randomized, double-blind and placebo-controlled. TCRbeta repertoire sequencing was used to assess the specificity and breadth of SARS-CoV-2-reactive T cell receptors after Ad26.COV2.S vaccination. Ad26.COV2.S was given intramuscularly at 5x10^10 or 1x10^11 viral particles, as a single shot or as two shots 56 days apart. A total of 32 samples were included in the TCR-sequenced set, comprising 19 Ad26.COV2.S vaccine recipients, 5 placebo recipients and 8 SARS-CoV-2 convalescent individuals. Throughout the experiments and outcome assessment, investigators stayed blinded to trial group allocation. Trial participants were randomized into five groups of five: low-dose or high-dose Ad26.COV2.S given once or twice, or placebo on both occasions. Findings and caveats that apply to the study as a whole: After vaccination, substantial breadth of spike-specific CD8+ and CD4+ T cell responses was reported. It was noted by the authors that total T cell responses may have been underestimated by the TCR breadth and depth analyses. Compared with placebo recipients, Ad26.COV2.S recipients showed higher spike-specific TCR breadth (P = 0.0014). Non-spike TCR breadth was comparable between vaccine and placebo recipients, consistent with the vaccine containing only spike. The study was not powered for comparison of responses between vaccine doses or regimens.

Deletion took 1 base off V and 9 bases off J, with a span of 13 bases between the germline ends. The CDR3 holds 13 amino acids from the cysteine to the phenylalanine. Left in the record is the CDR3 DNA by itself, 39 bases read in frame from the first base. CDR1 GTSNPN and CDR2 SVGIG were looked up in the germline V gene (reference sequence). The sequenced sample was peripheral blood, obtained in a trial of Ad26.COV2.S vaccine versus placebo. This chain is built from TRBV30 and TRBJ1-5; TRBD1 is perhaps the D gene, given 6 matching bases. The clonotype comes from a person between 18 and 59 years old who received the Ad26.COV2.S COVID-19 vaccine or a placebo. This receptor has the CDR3 CAWSARGRGPQHF. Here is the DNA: TGTGCCTGGAGTGCCAGGGGCCGGGGGCCCCAGCATTTT.